This TCR beta chain originates from a study of human T cells and chemical hapten exposure. Study at large: For the roughly 25-week duration of the study, patients were given weekly doses of diphenylcyclopropenone on the scalp. Study observations and caveats: TCRs exceeding 1 in 1000 frequency stayed unchanged with DPC sensitization.

TCRdb reprocessed the RACE reads with MiXCR, giving one entry per CDR3 protein. The sample lists about 350,000 distinct CDR3 sequences, about 6% occurring once. Germline loops: CDR1 MNHEY, CDR2 SVGAGI. Termini included, the CDR3 measures 16 amino acids. Time point of the sample: patch test 2, 6 weeks after DPC sensitization. As for treatment: therapeutic diphenylcyclopropenone sensitization with weekly scalp DPC. Turning to this clonotype: What it recognizes is unknown. The limits of the CDR3 on the DNA are not certain, so only TCRdb's listed CDR3 is given.

The TCR comes from a woman under 30 with alopecia areata. Some clones in this sample may be carry-over from other donors' samples. The material sequenced was whole blood, taken in connection with sensitization to the hapten diphenylcyclopropenone (DPC). J is TRBJ1-5 and V is TRBV6-5; the table's D call, TRBD1, was not checked against the DNA. CDR3 loop: CASSTSFTGSVQPQHF.